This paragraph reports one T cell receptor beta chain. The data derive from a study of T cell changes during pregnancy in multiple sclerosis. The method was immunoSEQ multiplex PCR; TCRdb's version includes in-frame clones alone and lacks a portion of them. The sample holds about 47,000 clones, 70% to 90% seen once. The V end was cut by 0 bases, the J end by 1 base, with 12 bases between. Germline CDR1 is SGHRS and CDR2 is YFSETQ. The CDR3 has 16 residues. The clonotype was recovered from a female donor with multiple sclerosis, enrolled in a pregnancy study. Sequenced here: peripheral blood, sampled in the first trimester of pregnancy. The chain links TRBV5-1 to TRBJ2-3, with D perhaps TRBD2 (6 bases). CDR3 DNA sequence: TGCGCCAGCAGCTTGGGACTAGGGGTCCGCACAGATACGCAGTATTTT. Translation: CASSLGLGVRTDTQYF.